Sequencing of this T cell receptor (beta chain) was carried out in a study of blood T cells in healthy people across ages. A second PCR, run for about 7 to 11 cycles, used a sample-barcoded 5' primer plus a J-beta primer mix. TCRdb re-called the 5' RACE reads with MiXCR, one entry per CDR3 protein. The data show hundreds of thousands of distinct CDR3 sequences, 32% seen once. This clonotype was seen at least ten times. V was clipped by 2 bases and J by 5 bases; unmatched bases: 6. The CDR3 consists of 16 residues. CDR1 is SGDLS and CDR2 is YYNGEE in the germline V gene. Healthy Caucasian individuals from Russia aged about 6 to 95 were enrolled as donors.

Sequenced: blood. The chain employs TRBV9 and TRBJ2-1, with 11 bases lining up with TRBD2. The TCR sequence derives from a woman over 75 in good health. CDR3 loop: CASSVLAGGPNNEQFF. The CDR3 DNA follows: TGTGCCAGCAGCGTGTTAGCGGGGGGGCCTAACAATGAGCAGTTCTTC.